Following are 12 T cell receptor beta chains from one sample sequenced in a study of shared clonotypes between healthy human individuals. The repertoire was sequenced with immunoSEQ multiplex PCR; TCRdb's copy has only in-frame clones and lacks some. The profile shows some 660,000 clones, around 73% of them singletons. What was sequenced was memory CD4+ T cells sorted from blood. Specified subset: CD45RA-negative fraction. The receptors shown here come from a woman aged 25 to 39 in good health.

The J gene is TRBJ1-4, the V gene TRBV6-1, with D possibly being TRBD1 (6 bases). Germline V CDR1 and CDR2: MNHNS, SASEGT. The V end lost 7 bases, the J end lost 0 bases, and 12 bases lay between the germline ends. This CDR3 is 15 amino acids long. The CDR3 protein is CASKEGGATNEKLFF. The CDR3 bases are TGTGCCAGCAAGGAGGGGGGGGCAACTAATGAAAAACTGTTTTTT.

This clone was counted only a few times. The chain combines TRBV27 with TRBJ1-4; D not certain. The germline gives CDR1 MNHEY, CDR2 SMNVEV (reference sequence). Trimming shortened V by 6 bases and J by 4 bases, and 3 bases separated the two germline ends. The CDR3 consists of 11 residues. The chain's CDR3 is CASRNNEKLFF. In DNA, the CDR3 is TGTGCCAGCAGAAATAATGAAAAACTGTTTTTT.

V is TRBV19 and J is TRBJ1-2; 8 bases map to TRBD1. This CDR3 spans 15 amino acids. V gave up 6 bases and J gave up 6 bases; unmatched junction bases: 12. CDR1 and CDR2 from the germline V gene are LNHDA and SQIVND (reference sequence). This CDR3 is CASRGIGQGRDGYTF. The CDR3 DNA follows: TGTGCCAGTAGGGGAATTGGACAGGGCAGAGATGGCTACACCTTC. Filled out from reference TRBV19 and TRBJ1-2, the complete variable domain reads DGGITQSPKYLFRKEGQNVTLSCEQNLNHDAMYWYRQDPGQGLRLIYYSQIVNDFQKGDIAEGYSVSREKKESFPLTVTSAQKNPTAFYLCASRGIGQGRDGYTFGSGTRLTVV.

The CDR3 loop is CASSLGSRGANEQYF. The CDR3 DNA reads as TGCGCCAGCAGCTTGGGTTCCAGGGGGGCCAACGAGCAGTACTTC. The chain has TRBV5-1 and TRBJ2-7; possible D gene TRBD1, 7 bases. This CDR3 has 15 residues. Trimming left V 0 bases short and J 5 bases short, with 15 bases between. Germline V gives CDR1 SGHRS, CDR2 YFSETQ. The whole variable domain, filled in from reference TRBV5-1 and TRBJ2-7, reads KAGVTQTPRYLIKTRGQQVTLSCSPISGHRSVSWYQQTPGQGLQFLFEYFSETQRNKGNFPGRFSGRQFSNSRSEMNVSTLELGDSALYLCASSLGSRGANEQYFGPGTRLTVT.

This clone was counted a single time. This CDR3 reads CASSQLGRGAYNEQFF. The CDR3 DNA reads TGCGCCAGCAGCCAACTCGGGAGAGGGGCCTACAATGAGCAGTTCTTC. The chain carries TRBV4-1 and TRBJ2-1; possible D gene TRBD2, 6 bases. Looked up from germline, CDR1 is MGHRA and CDR2 is YSYEKL. Trimming took 2 bases from V and 2 from J, leaving 13 bases between them. The CDR3 is made up of 16 amino acids.

V usage is TRBV20-1 and J usage is TRBJ2-7, with D possibly matching TRBD1 (5 bases). Germline assignment: CDR1 DFQATT and CDR2 SNEGSKA (reference sequence). The CDR3 is made up of 11 amino acids. The germline V and J ends were trimmed by 6 bases and 3 bases, with 9 bases remaining between them. As DNA, the CDR3 is TGCAGTGCCCCCCAGGGCTACGAGCAGTACTTC. It specifies CSAPQGYEQYF.

This clone has only one observation. Within the sample, other DNA sequences also encode this same CDR3. The chain recombines TRBV7-3 with TRBJ2-2, with D unresolved. The CDR3 sequence is 16 residues long. The germline CDR1 and CDR2 sequences are SGHTA and FQGTGA. The ends were cut back, 0 bases at V and 2 bases at J, with 10 bases in the middle. DNA for the CDR3: TGTGCCAGCAGCTTAACGGGATCTCCCAACACCGGGGAGCTGTTTTTT. This gives the protein CASSLTGSPNTGELFF.

V gene TRBV6-4 combines with J gene TRBJ1-1; D perhaps matches TRBD1 (5 bases). Germline CDR1 MRHNA, CDR2 SNTAGT. CDR3 length equals 15 residues. Trimming left V 5 bases short and J 0 bases short, with 13 bases between. DNA for the CDR3: TGTGCCAGCAGTTCGGGGCCGGGTTTGAACACTGAAGCTTTCTTT. Its translation: CASSSGPGLNTEAFF.

The chain combines TRBV6-5 with TRBJ1-5; 7 nucleotides align to TRBD1. V was pared by 0 bases and J by 5 bases, with 4 bases of the junction left unmatched. Looked up from germline, CDR1 is MNHEY and CDR2 is SVGAGI. The CDR3 totals 15 residues. Here the CDR3 reads CASSYSRDSDQPQHF. The CDR3 DNA reads as TGTGCCAGCAGTTACTCAAGGGACAGTGATCAGCCCCAGCATTTT.

This chain uses TRBV11-2 with TRBJ1-1; unclear D gene. V dropped 1 base and J dropped 4 bases, with 13 bases sitting between them. The CDR3 consists of 15 residues. Germline lookup yields CDR1 SGHAT and CDR2 FQNNGV. Here the CDR3 DNA reads TGTGCCAGCAGCTTAGTTCACGCAGCAACCACTGAAGCTTTCTTT. Translating gives CASSLVHAATTEAFF.

The chain has TRBV4-1 and TRBJ2-6; D unclear. The CDR3 has 18 residues. The V gene lost 1 base and the J gene lost 3 bases, with 16 bases spanning the gap. The germline V gene has CDR1 MGHRA and CDR2 YSYEKL. CDR3 DNA: TGCGCCAGCAGCCAAGGGCCGCCTCCGGCCCTTGGGGCCAACGTCCTGACTTTC. Translation: CASSQGPPPALGANVLTF.

The rearrangement uses TRBV5-1 and TRBJ2-1; 7 bases align to TRBD2. The CDR3 consists of 16 residues. Looked up from germline, CDR1 is SGHRS and CDR2 is YFSETQ. V dropped 5 bases and J dropped 0; count of bases not matched to a gene: 8. The CDR3 reads CASSRQSGVSYNEQFF. The CDR3 DNA follows: TGCGCCAGCAGTCGACAGAGCGGGGTCTCCTACAATGAGCAGTTCTTC.